These 12 T cell receptor beta chains were sequenced from one sample in a study of shared T cell receptors in the human thymus. Assay used: immunoSEQ multiplex PCR; TCRdb lists only in-frame clones, some missing. The table includes almost 550,000 clones, approximately 78% detected once. This sample was shared with a second study, whose subject was human thymus T cells.

What was sequenced was thymocytes. The receptor set was obtained from a boy under three years old with a congenital heart defect.

The chain joins TRBV4-2 to TRBJ1-4; 7 nucleotides line up with TRBD1. V was pared by 4 bases and J by 4 bases, with 18 bases of the junction left unmatched. The CDR3 has 19 amino acids. The germline gives CDR1 LGHNA, CDR2 YNFKEQ. CDR3 nucleotide sequence: TGTGCCAGCAGCCCCTTTATAACAGGGGCCGGTGGGCATAATGAAAAACTGTTTTTT. It codes for CASSPFITGAGGHNEKLFF.

The chain couples TRBV4-3 to TRBJ2-1; TRBD2 is a possible D gene (5 bases). The germline gives CDR1 LGHNA, CDR2 YSLEER. Deletions cut 0 bases from V and 10 bases from J, with 10 bases between. The CDR3 covers 13 residues. The CDR3 loop reads CASSQDGSGEQFF. In DNA, the CDR3 is TGCGCCAGCAGCCAAGATGGGTCGGGGGAGCAGTTCTTC.

The chain is built from TRBV6-1 and TRBJ2-3; 7 bases fit TRBD1. There are 16 residues in the CDR3. Germline V gives CDR1 MNHNS, CDR2 SASEGT. With 4 bases clipped from V and 2 bases from J, the junction kept 9 bases outside the gene matches. The CDR3 is CASSVAGTASTDTQYF. The CDR3 bases are TGTGCCAGCAGTGTCGCCGGGACAGCCTCCACAGATACGCAGTATTTT.

This chain joins TRBV21-1 and TRBJ2-7; the table's D call, TRBD2, has no DNA check behind it. TRBV21-1 is a pseudogene segment. This CDR3 is built from 16 residues. As DNA, the CDR3 is TGTGCCAGCAGCAGGCGGCTCCGAGGCACCGCCTACGAGCAGTACTTC. It yields the protein CASSRRLRGTAYEQYF.

CDR3 DNA: TGTGCCAGCAGCCCGGGAGTACCTCAGCCCCAGCATTTT. It encodes CASSPGVPQPQHF. The chain combines TRBV6-1 with TRBJ1-5, with D hard to call. The V and J ends lost 6 bases and 6 bases respectively, with 12 bases between them. Looked up from germline, CDR1 is MNHNS and CDR2 is SASEGT. The CDR3 runs 13 residues.

This chain connects TRBV10-2 to TRBJ2-2; no reliable D call. This CDR3 comprises 15 residues. Trimming pared 6 bases from V and 0 bases from J, leaving 11 bases between. The germline V gene has CDR1 WSHSY and CDR2 SAAADI. For the CDR3, the DNA is TGCGCCAGCAGACTACCGGATTCGAACACCGGGGAGCTGTTTTTT. This codes for CASRLPDSNTGELFF.

The CDR3 sequence: CAIQNRLAGFLEQYF. The CDR3 nucleotides read TGTGCCATCCAAAACAGACTAGCGGGTTTTCTCGAGCAGTACTTC. This sequence joins TRBV10-3 and TRBJ2-7, with 10 bases lining up with TRBD2. The CDR3 length is 15 residues. The germline V gene has CDR1 ENHRY and CDR2 SYGVKD. The J segment lost 6 bases and the V segment lost 8 bases, leaving 13 bases of the junction unmatched.

The chain has TRBV27 and TRBJ1-1; 12 nucleotides agree with TRBD1. Germline CDR1 and CDR2: MNHEY and SMNVEV (reference sequence). CDR3 length: 12 amino acids. V was pared by 6 bases and J by 10 bases, with 3 bases of the junction left unmatched. The CDR3 reads CASRGQGAVAFF. The CDR3, as DNA: TGTGCCAGCAGGGGACAGGGGGCGGTAGCTTTCTTT.

This clone showed up just once. The CDR3 protein is CASSYCGGATDTQYF. The DNA of the CDR3 is TGTGCCAGCAGTTACTGCGGCGGAGCCACAGATACGCAGTATTTT. This chain uses TRBV6-5 with TRBJ2-3; D gene uncertain. The CDR3 is 15 amino acids. Germline V CDR1 and CDR2: MNHEY, SVGAGI. The V and J ends lost 1 base and 2 bases respectively, with 10 bases between them.

The J gene is TRBJ2-3, the V gene TRBV5-6; D ambiguous. CDR1 and CDR2 from the germline V gene are SGHDT and YYEEEE. The V end was cut by 0 bases, the J end by 3 bases, with 5 bases between. The CDR3 spans 13 residues. The DNA for the CDR3 is TGTGCCAGCAGCTTGGCTCCTACAGATACGCAGTATTTT. Amino acids: CASSLAPTDTQYF. Together with reference TRBV5-6 and TRBJ2-3, the CDR3 gives the full variable domain: DAGVTQSPTHLIKTRGQQVTLRCSPKSGHDTVSWYQQALGQGPQFIFQYYEEEERQRGNFPDRFSGHQFPNYSSELNVNALLLGDSALYLCASSLAPTDTQYFGPGTRLTVL.

This chain links TRBV6-1 with TRBJ2-1; D gene ambiguous. Trimming shortened V by 2 bases and J by 3 bases, and 8 bases separated the two germline ends. Germline loops: CDR1 MNHNS, CDR2 SASEGT. The CDR3 totals 14 residues. This CDR3 is CASSELGSYNEQFF. In DNA form, the CDR3 reads TGTGCCAGCAGTGAACTGGGCAGCTACAATGAGCAGTTCTTC.

This chain joins TRBV10-1 and TRBJ2-6; weak D call: TRBD2 (6 bases). This CDR3 contains 22 residues. With 1 base removed from V and 0 bases from J, the gap between germline ends came to 25 bases. Germline V CDR1 and CDR2: WNHNN, SYGVQD (reference sequence). This CDR3 reads CASSECGVFGISEGSGANVLTF. The CDR3 DNA is TGCGCCAGCAGTGAGTGCGGGGTGTTTGGAATATCGGAAGGCTCTGGGGCCAACGTCCTGACTTTC.